This entry concerns a single TCR beta chain. The target antigen is unknown. The CDR3 is 16 residues long. Trimming removed 0 bases from V and 4 bases from J; junction bases left unmatched: 8. The table came from immunoSEQ multiplex PCR; TCRdb's copy has only in-frame clones and leaves some out. The data show tens of thousands of clones, roughly 91% seen once. The data were obtained in a study of OX40 agonist ivuxolimab in advanced cancers. Study-wide context: Partial response was recorded in three patients: one hepatocellular carcinoma and two cutaneous melanoma cases.

General study findings and limits: Compared with others, partial responders at 0.1-3.0 mg/kg displayed clonal expansion among the lowest. Dosing at 0.1 to 3.0 mg/kg was accompanied by clonal expansion of CD4+ and CD8+ blood T cells by week 6.

This sequence joins TRBV23-1 and TRBJ2-7; TRBD1 aligns across 8 bases. TRBV23-1 has ORF status, its function being uncertain. This receptor was taken from an adult with an advanced solid tumor such as melanoma, head and neck, liver or kidney cancer. The starting material was CD4+ or CD8+ T cells sorted from blood, obtained in a trial of the OX40 agonist ivuxolimab. CDR3 residues: CASSQSLRDRTYEQYF. CDR3 in DNA: TGCGCCAGCAGTCAATCTCTCCGGGACAGGACGTACGAGCAGTACTTC.